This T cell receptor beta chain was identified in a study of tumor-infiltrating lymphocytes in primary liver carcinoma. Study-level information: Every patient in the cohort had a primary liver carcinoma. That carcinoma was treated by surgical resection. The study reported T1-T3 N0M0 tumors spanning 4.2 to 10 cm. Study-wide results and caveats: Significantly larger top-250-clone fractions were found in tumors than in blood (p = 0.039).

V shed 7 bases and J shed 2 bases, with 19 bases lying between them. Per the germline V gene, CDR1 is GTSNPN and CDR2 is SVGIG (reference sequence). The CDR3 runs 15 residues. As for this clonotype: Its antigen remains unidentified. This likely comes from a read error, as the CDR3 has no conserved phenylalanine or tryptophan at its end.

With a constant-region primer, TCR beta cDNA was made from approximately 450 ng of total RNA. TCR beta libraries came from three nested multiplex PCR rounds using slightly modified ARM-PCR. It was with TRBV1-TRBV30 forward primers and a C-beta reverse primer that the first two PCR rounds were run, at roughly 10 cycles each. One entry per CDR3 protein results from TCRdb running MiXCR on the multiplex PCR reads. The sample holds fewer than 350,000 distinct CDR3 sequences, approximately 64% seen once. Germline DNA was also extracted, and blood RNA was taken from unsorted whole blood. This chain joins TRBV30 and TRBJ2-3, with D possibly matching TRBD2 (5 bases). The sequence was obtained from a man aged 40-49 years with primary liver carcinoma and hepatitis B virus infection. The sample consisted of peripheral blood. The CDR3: CASFQKEEDTDTQYL. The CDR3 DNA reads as TGTGCCTCGTTCCAGAAGGAGGAGGACACAGATACGCAGTATCTT.